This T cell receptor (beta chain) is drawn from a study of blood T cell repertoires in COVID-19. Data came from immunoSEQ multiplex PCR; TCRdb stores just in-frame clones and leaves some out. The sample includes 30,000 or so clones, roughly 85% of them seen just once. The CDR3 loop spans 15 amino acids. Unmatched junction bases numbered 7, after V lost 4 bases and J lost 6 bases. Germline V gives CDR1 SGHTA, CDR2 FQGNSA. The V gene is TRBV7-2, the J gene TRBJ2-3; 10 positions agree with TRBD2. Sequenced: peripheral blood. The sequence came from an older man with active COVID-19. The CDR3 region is CASSSGLANVDTQYF. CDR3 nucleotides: TGTGCCAGCAGCTCGGGACTAGCGAATGTGGATACGCAGTATTTT.